A single sample is the source of the 27 T cell receptor beta chains below, sequenced in a study of blood T cell repertoires in COVID-19. Clones were sequenced by immunoSEQ multiplex PCR, and TCRdb holds only the in-frame ones, with some missing. Of tens of thousands of clones listed, 60% to 75% are singletons. The sequenced sample was peripheral blood. These receptors were collected from a woman older than 75 with acute or convalescent COVID-19.

In this sample, this clone turned up once. The rearrangement links TRBV6-5 to TRBJ2-1; TRBD1 matches at 9 bases. V trimming: 2 bases; J trimming: 9 bases; junction bases outside the gene matches: 8. Germline CDR1 MNHEY, CDR2 SVGAGI. This CDR3 has 15 residues. In DNA, the CDR3 is TGTGCCAGCAGTTACATCGGAACAGGGGGCGGTGAGCAGTTCTTC. This translates into CASSYIGTGGGEQFF.

The chain couples TRBV19 to TRBJ2-5, with 12 bases lining up with TRBD2. The CDR3 has 13 amino acids. In germline, CDR1 is LNHDA, CDR2 SQIVND (reference sequence). V was clipped by 6 bases and J by 5 bases; unmatched bases: 1. Written as DNA, the CDR3 is TGTGCCAGTAGCGGACTAGCGGGGGAGACCCAGTACTTC. It yields the protein CASSGLAGETQYF.

V usage is TRBV6-5 and J usage is TRBJ1-6; 7 bases are shared with TRBD1. The CDR3 is 15 amino acids. The junction had 9 bases not matched to a gene; V was cut back by 6 bases and J by 7 bases. Germline lookup yields CDR1 MNHEY and CDR2 SVGAGI. The CDR3 region has the DNA TGTGCCAGCAGGGCATCGACAGGGAAAAATTCACCCCTCCACTTT. This sequence encodes CASRASTGKNSPLHF.

The chain uses TRBV9 and TRBJ1-1, with TRBD1 as a possible D gene (5 bases). The germline V gene encodes CDR1 SGDLS and CDR2 YYNGEE. CDR3 size: 15 residues. The V end lost 1 base, the J end lost 2 bases, and 12 bases lay between the germline ends. Here the CDR3 reads CASSVHPGINTEAFF. As DNA, the CDR3 is TGTGCCAGCAGCGTACACCCAGGGATAAACACTGAAGCTTTCTTT.

The chain employs TRBV18 and TRBJ1-5, with 9 bases that match TRBD1. The CDR3 length is 15 residues. V lost 3 bases, J lost 6 bases, and 6 bases stayed unmatched. CDR1 is KGHSH and CDR2 is LQKENI in the germline V gene. The CDR3 sequence: CASSPRDREGQPQHF. DNA for the CDR3: TGTGCCAGCTCACCTAGGGACAGGGAGGGTCAGCCCCAGCATTTT.

In its sample, this clone was seen once. The genes are TRBV19 and TRBJ1-5; D not certain. The V end lost 7 bases, the J end lost 4 bases, and 14 bases lay between the germline ends. The germline gives CDR1 LNHDA, CDR2 SQIVND (reference sequence). This CDR3 comprises 14 residues. CDR3 residues: CASTPMGGNQPQHF. Here the CDR3 DNA reads TGTGCCAGTACCCCAATGGGAGGAAATCAGCCCCAGCATTTT.

This clone was detected only a few times. The V gene is TRBV10-3, the J gene TRBJ2-3, with 8 bases that match TRBD2. The CDR3 has 14 amino acids. In germline, CDR1 is ENHRY, CDR2 SYGVKD. V dropped 6 bases and J dropped 1; count of bases not matched to a gene: 3. The CDR3 spells CAIRLTSGTDTQYF. As DNA, the CDR3 is TGTGCCATCAGATTGACTAGCGGCACAGATACGCAGTATTTT.

This clone was seen more than once but under ten times. This chain joins TRBV3-1 (or the pseudogene TRBV3-2) and TRBJ2-5; no reliable D call. CDR3 length: 12 amino acids. Per the germline V gene, CDR1 is LGHDT and CDR2 is YNNKEL (reference sequence). The ends were cut back, 3 bases at V and 1 base at J, with 3 bases in the middle. The CDR3 reads CASSHLQETQYF. CDR3 bases: TGTGCCAGCAGCCACCTCCAAGAGACCCAGTACTTC.

The chain employs TRBV6-5 and TRBJ2-1; TRBD2 might be the D (6 bases). CDR1 is MNHEY and CDR2 is SVGAGI in the germline V gene. The CDR3 spans 16 residues. The V end was cut by 2 bases, the J end by 2 bases, with 13 bases between. The CDR3 nucleotides are TGTGCCAGCAGTTACGGCCTAGCGAACCCCTACAATGAGCAGTTCTTC. Its translation: CASSYGLANPYNEQFF.

V usage is TRBV5-1 and J usage is TRBJ2-3; 11 positions match TRBD2. V lost 3 bases and J lost 3; bases outside the gene matches: 9. This CDR3 comprises 17 residues. Germline V lookup: CDR1 SGHRS, CDR2 YFSETQ. CDR3 bases: TGCGCCAGCAGCTCGACCTGGGGACTAGCGGAAACAGATACGCAGTATTTT. This codes for CASSSTWGLAETDTQYF.

The chain combines TRBV2 with TRBJ1-5; D unresolved. The CDR3 extends over 14 amino acids. V shed 5 bases and J shed 5 bases, with 13 bases lying between them. CDR1 and CDR2 (germline): SNHLY, FYNNEI. The CDR3 coding sequence is TGTGCCAGCAGTAAGGGAGGGTTCGATCAGCCCCAGCATTTT. Residues: CASSKGGFDQPQHF.

This clone was counted between two and nine times. V and J are TRBV4-3 and TRBJ1-2; 9 bases fit TRBD1. CDR1 is LGHNA and CDR2 is YSLEER in the germline V gene. CDR3 size: 15 residues. J lost 5 bases, V lost 4 bases, and 8 bases had no gene match. CDR3 residues: CASSLEDRGQYGYTF. In nucleotides, the CDR3 is TGCGCCAGCAGCCTTGAGGACAGGGGACAATATGGCTACACCTTC.

Only a few counts were recorded for this clone. The chain couples TRBV7-2 to TRBJ2-3, with a tentative D call TRBD2 (7 bases). The CDR3 runs to 16 residues. Germline loops: CDR1 SGHTA, CDR2 FQGNSA. The V and J ends lost 1 base and 3 bases respectively, with 14 bases between them. CDR3 amino acids: CASSLGGGGGTDTQYF. CDR3 sequence (DNA): TGTGCCAGCAGCTTAGGCGGAGGGGGGGGGACAGATACGCAGTATTTT.

V gene TRBV24-1 combines with J gene TRBJ2-1; 8 positions match TRBD2. CDR3 length: 17 residues. From germline, CDR1 is KGHDR and CDR2 SFDVKD. Trimming at V came to 5 bases and at J to 1 base, leaving 9 bases not matched to a gene. CDR3 sequence reads: CATSAYSSGSSYNEQFF. Written as DNA, the CDR3 is TGTGCCACCAGTGCCTATTCAAGCGGGAGTTCCTACAATGAGCAGTTCTTC.

This chain joins TRBV6-4 and TRBJ1-5; tentative D call: TRBD1 (5 bases). V gave up 5 bases and J gave up 3 bases, with 8 bases separating them. The CDR3 is 13 amino acids. The germline gives CDR1 MRHNA, CDR2 SNTAGT. In DNA form, the CDR3 reads TGTGCCAGCAGTCTGGACACCAATCAGCCCCAGCATTTT. Residues: CASSLDTNQPQHF.

The chain is built from TRBV29-1 and TRBJ2-1; the D gene is possibly TRBD2 (5 bases). V shed 2 bases and J shed 8 bases, with 13 bases lying between them. The germline V gene has CDR1 SQVTM and CDR2 ANQGSEA. This CDR3 is built from 13 residues. The CDR3 loop is CSVESRGWDEQFF. For the CDR3, the DNA is TGCAGCGTTGAAAGTCGGGGTTGGGATGAGCAGTTCTTC.

The count of this clone is one. This sequence joins TRBV27 and TRBJ1-1, with D perhaps TRBD1 (5 bases). This CDR3 comprises 15 residues. Germline lookup yields CDR1 MNHEY and CDR2 SMNVEV (reference sequence). V was trimmed by 7 bases and J by 4 bases, leaving 19 bases between them. CDR3 loop: CASIPRKGSGTEAFF. The CDR3 coding sequence is TGTGCCAGCATCCCTAGGAAGGGGTCGGGCACTGAAGCTTTCTTT.

The chain links TRBV4-3 to TRBJ2-3; 14 bases are shared with TRBD2. J was trimmed by 2 bases and V by 4 bases; bases with no gene match: 5. CDR3 length: 17 amino acids. The germline V gene has CDR1 LGHNA and CDR2 YSLEER. The CDR3 is CASSPRTSGGYTDTQYF. In DNA, the CDR3 is TGCGCCAGCAGCCCTCGGACTAGCGGGGGGTACACAGATACGCAGTATTTT.

This chain uses TRBV12-5 with TRBJ2-1; 7 bases are a match to TRBD2. The CDR3 covers 15 residues. Germline CDR1 is LGHNT and CDR2 is FRNRAP. Trimming removed 3 bases from V and 2 bases from J; junction bases left unmatched: 4. For the CDR3, the DNA is TGTGCTAGTGGTTTCTCTAGCGGAGCCTACAATGAGCAGTTCTTC. Translated, it gives CASGFSSGAYNEQFF.

The sample holds a few counts of this clone. The chain is built from TRBV5-1 and TRBJ2-1, with 7 bases fitting TRBD1. This CDR3 is 15 amino acids long. J gave up 2 bases and V 0 bases, and 2 bases lay outside the gene matches. Germline lookup yields CDR1 SGHRS and CDR2 YFSETQ. Written as DNA, the CDR3 is TGCGCCAGCAGCTTGGAGGGGGCCCCCTACAATGAGCAGTTCTTC. Translating gives CASSLEGAPYNEQFF.

This clone was detected ten times or more. Here the CDR3 reads CASSIDRVSVSPLHF. The CDR3 nucleotides are TGTGCCAGCAGCATTGACAGGGTTTCGGTCTCACCCCTCCACTTT. This chain uses TRBV5-5 with TRBJ1-6; 7 bases align to TRBD1. This CDR3 region has 15 residues. Germline V lookup: CDR1 SGHKS, CDR2 YYEKEE (reference sequence). The V segment lost 4 bases and the J segment 10 bases; nucleotides outside the gene matches: 11.

The chain carries TRBV29-1 and TRBJ2-3; D is unclear. The length of the CDR3 is 11 residues. Germline V gene lookup returns CDR1 SQVTM and CDR2 ANQGSEA. The germline V and J ends were trimmed by 6 bases and 7 bases, with 11 bases remaining between them. CDR3 DNA: TGCAGCGTGGTAGCCACCAATACGCAGTATTTT. Protein: CSVVATNTQYF.

The chain employs TRBV11-3 and TRBJ2-1, with D possibly matching TRBD2 (6 bases). Trimming stripped 5 bases from V and 10 bases from J, with 15 bases between. Germline CDR1 SGHNT, CDR2 YENEEA. The CDR3 is made up of 13 amino acids. CDR3 residues: CASSVGTQVEQFF. The CDR3 coding sequence is TGTGCCAGCAGCGTCGGGACTCAAGTAGAGCAGTTCTTC.

This chain connects TRBV19 to TRBJ2-6, with D possibly TRBD1 on 6 matching bases. V lost 1 base and J lost 0, with 7 bases in between. The CDR3 extends over 16 amino acids. Germline loops: CDR1 LNHDA, CDR2 SQIVND (reference sequence). CDR3 in DNA: TGTGCCAGTAGTATAGGGACAGCCTCTGGGGCCAACGTCCTGACTTTC. It is translated as CASSIGTASGANVLTF.

The chain joins TRBV7-2 to TRBJ2-5; 8 bases line up with TRBD2. Germline assignment: CDR1 SGHTA and CDR2 FQGNSA. The CDR3 is made up of 15 amino acids. Germline trimming cut 4 bases from V and 1 base from J; bases unmatched to any gene: 5. The CDR3 bases are TGTGCCAGCAGCTCCCGGACTAGCCCCCAAGAGACCCAGTACTTC. Amino acid sequence: CASSSRTSPQETQYF.

The chain recombines TRBV15 with TRBJ2-3; 8 positions agree with TRBD2. The germline V gene has CDR1 LNHNV and CDR2 YYDKDF (reference sequence). V was clipped by 0 bases and J by 4 bases; unmatched bases: 6. The CDR3 is made up of 16 amino acids. The CDR3 loop is CATSRDRAGGADTQYF. CDR3 coding DNA: TGTGCCACCAGCAGAGATCGCGCGGGAGGTGCAGATACGCAGTATTTT.

The chain carries TRBV6-2 or TRBV6-3 and TRBJ2-5; 8 bases agree with TRBD2. The CDR3 runs to 16 residues. The V and J ends lost 0 bases and 4 bases, in that order; junction bases with no gene match: 7. Germline CDR1 is MNHEY and CDR2 is SVGEGT. The CDR3, as DNA: TGTGCCAGCAGTTACTCGGCGGGAGGATCAGGAGAGACCCAGTACTTC. Translated, it gives CASSYSAGGSGETQYF.